Listed below are T cell receptor beta chains from one sample, sequenced in a study of T-cell reconstitution after alpha-beta-depleted transplantation in children. TCRdb re-derived calls from the PCR reads in MiXCR, one entry per CDR3 protein. The sample has about 300,000 distinct CDR3 sequences, 10% seen once. Sequences were derived from PBMCs, sampled before TCRalphabeta/CD19-depleted stem cell transplant. These receptors were taken from a boy in the first two years of life with acute myeloid leukemia, due to receive a stem cell transplant. CDR3s include the opening cysteine and the closing phenylalanine or tryptophan. The order of the fields is clone size, J gene, V gene, D gene, CDR3 protein, CDR3 DNA. A D gene is named only where the DNA matches it firmly. Clone size is stated in some rows and not others, as once, few, many or a class when expanded.

>many|TRBJ1-1|TRBV7-2|NA
CASSPLFPGKTEAFF
TGTGCCAGCAGCCCCCTTTTTCCAGGGAAGACTGAAGCTTTCTTT
>NA|TRBJ1-2|TRBV28|NA
CASSGGRSNYGYTF
TGTGCCAGCAGTGGGGGACGGTCTAACTATGGCTACACCTTC
>many|TRBJ1-5|TRBV4-3|NA
CASSKQVGQPQHF
TGCGCCAGCAGCAAACAGGTGGGACAGCCCCAGCATTTT
>many|TRBJ2-5|TRBV5-1|NA
CASSLGQVVKETQYF
TGCGCCAGCAGCTTGGGACAGGTCGTAAAAGAGACCCAGTACTTC
>many|TRBJ2-7|TRBV29-1|NA
CSVGRGQDSYEQYF
TGCAGCGTCGGGAGAGGACAGGACTCCTACGAGCAGTACTTC
>NA|TRBJ2-1|TRBV10-3|NA
CATKVTETNEQFF
TGTGCCACAAAAGTAACCGAGACCAATGAGCAGTTCTTC
>many|TRBJ2-5|TRBV12-3/TRBV12-4|TRBD1
CASSSPGQGIQTQYF
TGTGCCAGCAGTTCCCCGGGACAGGGGATCCAGACCCAGTACTTC
>few|TRBJ2-7|TRBV20-1|NA
CSAPGGEGSSYEQYF
TGCAGTGCCCCAGGGGGGGAAGGGAGCTCCTACGAGCAGTACTTC
>many|TRBJ2-1|TRBV9|NA
CASTGPNNEQFF
TGTGCCAGTACAGGGCCCAACAATGAGCAGTTCTTC
>NA|TRBJ2-7|TRBV5-6|TRBD2
CASSARTSGSGEQYF
TGTGCCAGCAGCGCCCGGACTAGCGGGAGTGGCGAGCAGTACTTC
>NA|TRBJ2-3|TRBV6-2/TRBV6-3|NA
CASSPLENTQYF
TGTGCCAGCAGCCCTCTAGAGAATACGCAGTATTTT
>many|TRBJ2-3|TRBV3-1|TRBD2
CASSRWTSGGDTQYF
TGTGCCAGCAGCCGATGGACTAGCGGGGGAGATACGCAGTATTTT
>NA|TRBJ1-5|TRBV28|NA
CASSGLWGDQPQHF
TGTGCCAGCAGCGGATTATGGGGGGATCAGCCCCAGCATTTT
>many|TRBJ1-2|TRBV29-1|TRBD1
CSVPTVRAGGYGYTF
TGCAGCGTTCCAACTGTACGTGCAGGGGGCTATGGCTACACCTTC
>many|TRBJ2-1|TRBV9|NA
CASSGGAYNEHFF
TGTGCCAGCAGCGGGGGGGCCTACAATGAGCATTTCTTC
>few|TRBJ2-2|TRBV7-9|TRBD1
CASSFPGQGFGELFF
TGTGCCAGCAGCTTTCCGGGACAGGGATTCGGGGAGCTGTTTTTT
>many|TRBJ2-4|TRBV5-6|NA
CASSLGGPLAKNIQYF
TGTGCCAGCAGCTTGGGCGGACCTTTAGCCAAAAACATTCAGTACTTC
>many|TRBJ2-2|TRBV4-2|NA
CASSQGTWAPNTGELFF
TGTGCCAGCAGCCAAGGAACGTGGGCCCCGAACACCGGGGAGCTGTTTTTT
>many|TRBJ2-1|TRBV5-7|TRBD2
CASSLGGLAGGHNEQFF
TGTGCCAGCAGCTTGGGGGGACTAGCGGGGGGGCACAATGAGCAGTTCTTC
>few|TRBJ2-7|TRBV28|TRBD1
CASSWDRGLGSYEQYF
TGTGCCAGCAGTTGGGACAGGGGGCTTGGGTCCTACGAGCAGTACTTC
>NA|TRBJ1-2|TRBV20-1|NA
CSARRAGVNYGYTF
TGCAGTGCCCGACGGGCGGGGGTAAACTATGGCTACACCTTC
>many|TRBJ2-1|TRBV2|TRBD2
CATDGLAGDNEQFF
TGTGCCACCGACGGCCTAGCGGGGGACAATGAGCAGTTCTTC
>many|TRBJ1-1|TRBV7-2|NA
CASSWAGSEAFF
TGTGCCAGCAGCTGGGCGGGGTCTGAGGCTTTCTTT
>many|TRBJ2-5|TRBV6-5|NA
CASSFSLRGETQYF
TGTGCCAGCAGTTTTTCCCTCAGGGGAGAGACCCAGTACTTC
>NA|TRBJ2-7|TRBV4-1|NA
CASSQEGGLAYEQYF
TGCGCCAGCAGCCAAGAGGGGGGTTTGGCCTACGAGCAGTACTTC
>many|TRBJ1-5|TRBV12-3/TRBV12-4|TRBD1
CASSFQGGNQPQHF
TGTGCCAGCAGTTTCCAGGGGGGCAATCAGCCCCAGCATTTT
>many|TRBJ2-5|TRBV7-9|NA
CASSSPIRIKETQYF
TGTGCCAGCAGCTCCCCGATCAGGATTAAAGAGACCCAGTACTTC
>many|TRBJ1-6|TRBV3-1|NA
CASSHRGNSPLHF
TGTGCCAGCAGCCACAGGGGTAATTCACCCCTCCACTTT
>many|TRBJ2-1|TRBV3-1|TRBD1
CASSQGGQRPYNEQFF
TGTGCCAGCAGCCAAGGGGGACAGCGTCCCTACAATGAGCAGTTCTTC
>many|TRBJ2-3|TRBV5-1|NA
CASSPPASGPSTDTQYF
TGCGCCAGCAGCCCACCCGCCAGCGGACCTAGCACAGATACGCAGTATTTT
>many|TRBJ1-5|TRBV9|NA
CASSAQGSGQPQHF
TGTGCCAGCAGCGCGCAGGGATCGGGTCAGCCCCAGCATTTT
>many|TRBJ2-7|TRBV7-2|TRBD2
CASSLSGGASYEQYF
TGTGCCAGCAGTCTCAGCGGGGGGGCCTCCTACGAGCAGTACTTC
>few|TRBJ1-1|TRBV7-3|TRBD1
CASSPGTVPGDTEAFF
TGTGCCAGCAGCCCTGGGACAGTGCCAGGGGACACTGAAGCTTTCTTT
>many|TRBJ2-2|TRBV10-3|TRBD1
CAISRQGTGELFF
TGTGCCATCAGTCGACAGGGGACCGGGGAGCTGTTTTTT
>many|TRBJ2-1|TRBV6-5|NA
CASSFRGRDEQFF
TGTGCCAGCAGTTTCCGGGGTCGCGATGAGCAGTTCTTC